Presented here are 22 T cell receptor beta chains from one specimen sequenced in a study of T cells in tuberculosis. Sequenced by immunoSEQ multiplex PCR; TCRdb stores in-frame clones only, minus some. The data contain tens of thousands of clones, around 95% of them singletons. Specimen: PBMCs. The receptors here all came from a donor aged 10-30 years with latent tuberculosis or without tuberculosis infection.

The chain carries TRBV10-2 and TRBJ2-3, with 12 positions matching TRBD2. Trimming at V came to 8 bases and at J to 9 bases, leaving 12 bases not matched to a gene. CDR1 and CDR2 (germline): WSHSY, SAAADI. This CDR3 contains 15 residues. The CDR3 loop is CASGETSGGNRTQYF. The CDR3 DNA follows: TGCGCCAGCGGGGAGACTAGCGGGGGTAACAGAACGCAGTATTTT.

The chain uses TRBV5-4 and TRBJ2-7, with 8 nucleotides matching TRBD2. CDR1 and CDR2 (germline): SGHNT, YYREEE (reference sequence). CDR3 size: 15 residues. Germline trimming cut 5 bases from V and 2 bases from J; bases unmatched to any gene: 9. CDR3 sequence reads: CASRVAGGRTYEQYV. CDR3 nucleotides: TGTGCCAGCAGAGTTGCGGGGGGCAGGACCTACGAGCAGTACGTC.

The chain links TRBV6-5 to TRBJ1-5; TRBD1 matches 10 bases. The CDR3 is 14 amino acids. Unmatched junction bases numbered 2, after V lost 5 bases and J lost 4 bases. Germline V lookup: CDR1 MNHEY, CDR2 SVGAGI. CDR3 coding DNA: TGTGCCAGCAGTCGACAGGGGGCGAATCAGCCCCAGCATTTT. It translates to CASSRQGANQPQHF.

This clone was observed once. This chain joins TRBV5-1 and TRBJ2-7; 12 nucleotides line up with TRBD2. CDR3 size: 15 residues. J was trimmed by 2 bases and V by 5 bases; bases with no gene match: 5. The germline CDR1 and CDR2 sequences are SGHRS and YFSETQ. CDR3 loop: CASRPSGGAAYEQYF. CDR3 coding DNA: TGCGCCAGCAGGCCTAGCGGGGGGGCCGCCTACGAGCAGTACTTC.

The chain couples TRBV7-6 to TRBJ2-1; tentative D call: TRBD1 (5 bases). Trimming took 1 base from V and 10 from J, leaving 14 bases between them. Germline CDR1 SGHVS, CDR2 FNYEAQ. The length of the CDR3 is 14 residues. CDR3 nucleotides: TGTGCCAGCAGCTTAGACTGGGGCCCATCGGAGCAGTTCTTC. It yields the protein CASSLDWGPSEQFF.

The chain recombines TRBV5-1 with TRBJ2-3; 8 bases line up with TRBD1. Germline CDR1 SGHRS, CDR2 YFSETQ. The CDR3 is 16 amino acids. The trim removed 4 bases at V and 3 bases at J, leaving 10 bases unmatched. The CDR3 sequence is CASSVLWTGNTDTQYF. The CDR3 coding sequence is TGCGCCAGCAGCGTGTTGTGGACAGGGAATACAGATACGCAGTATTTT.

This sequence joins TRBV5-6 and TRBJ2-5, with D possibly matching TRBD2 (6 bases). The CDR3 covers 15 residues. The V gene's germline CDR1 is SGHDT and CDR2 YYEEEE. The V and J ends lost 3 bases and 2 bases respectively, with 14 bases between them. The CDR3 DNA reads TGTGCCAGCAGCTCGGATGTGGGGAGGCAAGAGACCCAGTACTTC. Protein sequence: CASSSDVGRQETQYF.

J is TRBJ1-6 and V is TRBV11-1; the D is unclear. The CDR3 extends over 13 amino acids. V lost 4 bases and J lost 3, with 4 bases in between. Germline lookup yields CDR1 SGHAT and CDR2 FQDESV (reference sequence). The CDR3 DNA reads TGTGCCAGCAGCTCGGTCTATAATTCACCCCTCCACTTT. Protein product: CASSSVYNSPLHF.

J is TRBJ2-7 and V is TRBV28, with D maybe TRBD1 (6 bases). V lost 2 bases and J lost 0, with 8 bases in between. The CDR3 has 14 amino acids. Per the germline V gene, CDR1 is MDHEN and CDR2 is SYDVKM. The CDR3 region has the DNA TGTGCCAGCAGTTTAACAGGGTACTCCTACGAGCAGTACTTC. Residues: CASSLTGYSYEQYF.

The genes are TRBV7-3 and TRBJ2-5; 7 positions agree with TRBD2. This CDR3 spans 13 amino acids. Germline lookup yields CDR1 SGHTA and CDR2 FQGTGA. V gave up 3 bases and J gave up 8 bases; unmatched junction bases: 6. CDR3 region: CASSFNPGGTQYF. CDR3 sequence (DNA): TGTGCCAGCAGCTTCAATCCGGGGGGAACCCAGTACTTC.

The chain recombines TRBV7-8 with TRBJ2-2; 7 bases are shared with TRBD1. The CDR3 has 16 amino acids. The germline gives CDR1 SGHVS, CDR2 FQNEAQ. The V segment lost 6 bases and the J segment 2 bases; nucleotides outside the gene matches: 9. The CDR3 here is CASSLTGESNTGELFF. For the CDR3, the DNA is TGTGCCAGCAGTCTTACAGGGGAAAGCAACACCGGGGAGCTGTTTTTT.

V gene TRBV6-4 combines with J gene TRBJ2-6; TRBD1 might be the D (6 bases). The CDR3 totals 14 residues. The V end lost 3 bases, the J end lost 3 bases, and 6 bases lay between the germline ends. Germline-derived CDR1 and CDR2 are MRHNA and SNTAGT. CDR3 protein: CASSEGGGANVLTF. Here the CDR3 DNA reads TGTGCCAGCAGTGAAGGGGGTGGGGCCAACGTCCTGACTTTC.

This sequence joins TRBV5-1 and TRBJ2-7, with 7 bases identical to TRBD2. The trim removed 7 bases at V and 0 bases at J, leaving 4 bases unmatched. Germline values: CDR1 SGHRS, CDR2 YFSETQ. This CDR3 contains 13 residues. The DNA of the CDR3 is TGCGCCAGCCAGCCGGGAGGCTCCTACGAGCAGTACTTC. As protein: CASQPGGSYEQYF.

The chain carries TRBV5-8 and TRBJ1-3, with 7 bases matching TRBD1. Germline loops: CDR1 SGHTS, CDR2 YDEGEE. The V gene end was trimmed by 4 bases and the J gene end by 1 base; junction bases not matched to a gene: 5. The CDR3 runs 15 residues. DNA for the CDR3: TGTGCCAGCAGCCGCCCGACAGGGTCTGGAAACACCATATATTTT. Translating gives CASSRPTGSGNTIYF.

The chain links TRBV19 to TRBJ1-2; D is possibly TRBD1 (5 bases). CDR3 length: 14 residues. The ends were cut back, 7 bases at V and 4 bases at J, with 16 bases in the middle. The V gene's germline CDR1 is LNHDA and CDR2 SQIVND (reference sequence). The CDR3 DNA follows: TGTGCCAGTACGGGGGGGAGAAGCCCCTATGGCTACACCTTC. This codes for CASTGGRSPYGYTF.

This clone was recorded only once. J is TRBJ2-3 and V is TRBV10-1; the match to TRBD1 covers 8 bases. Germline V gene data show CDR1 as WNHNN and CDR2 as SYGVQD (reference sequence). The V segment lost 4 bases and the J segment 2 bases; nucleotides outside the gene matches: 2. The CDR3 loop spans 14 amino acids. The CDR3 DNA is TGCGCCAGCAGTGTGGACAGGGCCACAGATACGCAGTATTTT. This codes for CASSVDRATDTQYF.

The rearrangement joins TRBV2 to TRBJ2-1, with 9 bases identical to TRBD1. The V gene end was trimmed by 4 bases and the J gene end by 12 bases; junction bases not matched to a gene: 16. CDR3 length: 16 residues. Germline CDR1 SNHLY, CDR2 FYNNEI. CDR3 nucleotide sequence: TGTGCCAGCAGTGTGTTTTGGGACAGGGAGTATTTCGGGCAGTTCTTC. Protein sequence: CASSVFWDREYFGQFF.

The chain links TRBV6-1 to TRBJ2-2, with no clear D. The CDR3 sequence is 14 residues long. Germline V gives CDR1 MNHNS, CDR2 SASEGT. Trimming took 8 bases from V and 1 from J, leaving 11 bases between them. CDR3 in DNA: TGTGCCAGCCGAATGTCACAGAACACCGGGGAGCTGTTTTTT. Translation: CASRMSQNTGELFF.

This chain uses TRBV4-1 with TRBJ1-4; the match to TRBD1 covers 7 bases. The CDR3 consists of 17 residues. CDR1 and CDR2 from the germline V gene are MGHRA and YSYEKL. The V and J ends lost 0 bases and 2 bases, in that order; junction bases with no gene match: 6. As DNA, the CDR3 is TGCGCCAGCAGCCAAGATCCTCCAGGGGGTACTAATGAAAAACTGTTTTTT. Translation gives CASSQDPPGGTNEKLFF.

This clone came up once. V and J are TRBV6-1 and TRBJ1-1; 7 bases are a match to TRBD1. The CDR3 sequence is 15 residues long. Germline V gives CDR1 MNHNS, CDR2 SASEGT. Trimming removed 4 bases from V and 3 bases from J; junction bases left unmatched: 8. The CDR3, as DNA: TGTGCCAGCAGTGGCCACCGGACAGGAGACACTGAAGCTTTCTTT. It is translated as CASSGHRTGDTEAFF.

V usage is TRBV2 and J usage is TRBJ1-5, with a tentative D call TRBD1 (6 bases). The CDR3 sequence is 15 residues long. The germline V gene encodes CDR1 SNHLY and CDR2 FYNNEI. V lost 5 bases and J lost 4, with 15 bases in between. The CDR3 loop reads CASSRTGLGNQPQHF. DNA of the CDR3: TGTGCCAGCAGTCGAACAGGGTTGGGGAATCAGCCCCAGCATTTT.

This clone was picked up one time. The chain has TRBV27 and TRBJ1-1; 7 nucleotides line up with TRBD1. CDR1 is MNHEY and CDR2 is SMNVEV in the germline V gene (reference sequence). This CDR3 has 15 amino acids. V dropped 5 bases and J dropped 2; count of bases not matched to a gene: 8. The CDR3 DNA reads TGTGCCAGCAGTCAGTACAGGGGTGTAAACACTGAAGCTTTCTTT. Translated, it gives CASSQYRGVNTEAFF.